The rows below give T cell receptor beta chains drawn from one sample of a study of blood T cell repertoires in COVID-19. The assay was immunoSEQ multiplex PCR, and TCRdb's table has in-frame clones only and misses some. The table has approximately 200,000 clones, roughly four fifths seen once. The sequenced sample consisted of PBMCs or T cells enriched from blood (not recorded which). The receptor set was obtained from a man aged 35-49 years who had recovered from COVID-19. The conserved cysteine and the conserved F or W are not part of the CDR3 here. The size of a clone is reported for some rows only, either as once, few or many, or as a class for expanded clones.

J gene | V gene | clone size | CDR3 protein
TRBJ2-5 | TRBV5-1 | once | ASSLSTGVGETQY
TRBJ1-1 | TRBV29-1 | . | SVDRGRRSDTEAF
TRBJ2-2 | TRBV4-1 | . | ASSQQLNTGELF
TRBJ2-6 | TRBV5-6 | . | ASSPKTGSYSGANVLT
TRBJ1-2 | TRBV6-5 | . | ASSYRDSTGYT
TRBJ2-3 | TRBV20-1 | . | SASYSQGTDTQY
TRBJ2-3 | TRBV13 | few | ASSLFGSRTDTQY
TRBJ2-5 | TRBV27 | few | ASSLYGAQETQY
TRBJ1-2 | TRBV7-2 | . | ASSGRTPEANYGYT
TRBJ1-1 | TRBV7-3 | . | ASSLKGGGLTEAF
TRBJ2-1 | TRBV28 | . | ASRPPGLPANEQF
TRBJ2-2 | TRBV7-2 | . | ASSTGATNTGELF
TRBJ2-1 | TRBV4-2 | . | ASSQAGLAGGHTYNEQF
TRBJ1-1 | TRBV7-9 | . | ASTPSQGNTEAF
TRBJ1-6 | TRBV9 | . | ASSPGHRYNSPLH
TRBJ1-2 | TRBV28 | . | ASSSGRAHGYT
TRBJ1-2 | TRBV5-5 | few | ASSPGQGWGYT
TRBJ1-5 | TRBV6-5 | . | ASSLRQYDQPQH
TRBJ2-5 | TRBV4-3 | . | ASSLDRPGTQY
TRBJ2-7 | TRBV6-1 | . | ASSEASVYEQY
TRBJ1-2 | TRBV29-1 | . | SVLPFQGPHFGGYT
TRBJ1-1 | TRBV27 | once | ASSLGGLTEAF
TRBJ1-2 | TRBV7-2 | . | ASSPIQESGYT
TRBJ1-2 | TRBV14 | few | ASSQVTVRGYT
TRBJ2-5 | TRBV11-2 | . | ASSLRTSGQETQY
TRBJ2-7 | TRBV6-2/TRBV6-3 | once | ASSPSNPIRENYEQY
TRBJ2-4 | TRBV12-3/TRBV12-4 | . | ASRERGRRY
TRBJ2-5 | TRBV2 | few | ASRNRGPETQY
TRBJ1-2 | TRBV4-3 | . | ASSPVLGGLTNYGYT
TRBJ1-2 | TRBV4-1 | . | ASSQAVGLLYGYT
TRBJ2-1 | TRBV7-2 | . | ASSARDRGRDEQF
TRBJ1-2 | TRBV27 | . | ASSKSSPPNYGYT
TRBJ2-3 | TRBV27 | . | ASSSTPLRLAGFTDTQY
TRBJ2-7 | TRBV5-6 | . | ASSAGQALYEQY
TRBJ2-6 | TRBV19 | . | ASLLAGSSGANVLT
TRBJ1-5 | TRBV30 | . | AWSYQGNQPQH
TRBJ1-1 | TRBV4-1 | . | ASSLPRQGTEAF
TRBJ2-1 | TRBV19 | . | ASSILTSNEQF
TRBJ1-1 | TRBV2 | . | ASTETWDSRVGEAF
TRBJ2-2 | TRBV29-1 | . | SVESQGVTGELF
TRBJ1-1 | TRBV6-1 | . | ASSDQTGGNTEAF
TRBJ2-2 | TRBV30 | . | AWRFRTKGAGELF
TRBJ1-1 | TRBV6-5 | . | ASSYDQGRPNTEAF
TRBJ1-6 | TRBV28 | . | ASSFGGMTYNSPLH
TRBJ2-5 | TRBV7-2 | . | ASSLATSGRVGAQY
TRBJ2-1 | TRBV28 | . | ASRDSLDEQF
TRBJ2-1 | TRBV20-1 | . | SASNREARANNEQF
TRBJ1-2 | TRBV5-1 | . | ASSLKLRDGRGNYGYT
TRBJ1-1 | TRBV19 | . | ASSIRQGATEAF
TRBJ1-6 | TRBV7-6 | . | ASSLEGYGPSALH
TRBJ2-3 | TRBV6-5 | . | ASRPGLSTDTQY
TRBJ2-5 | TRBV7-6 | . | ASSLAPPGPSGDLQETQY
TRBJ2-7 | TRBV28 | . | ASMRDLTYEQY
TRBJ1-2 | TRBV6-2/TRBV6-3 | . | ASGPPGTVYGYT